Listed below are T cell receptor beta chains from one sample, sequenced in a study of technical replicates of blood from a few donors. TCRdb keeps only in-frame clones here, not all; method: immunoSEQ multiplex PCR. Here the sample spans 50,000 to 70,000 clones, roughly 95% being singletons. Material: PBMCs. The receptors here all came from a human donor in good health. Some clones in this sample may be carry-over from other donors' samples. CDR3s include the opening cysteine and the closing phenylalanine or tryptophan. Fields, in order: J gene, clone size, V gene, D gene, CDR3 DNA, CDR3 protein. The D gene is left open where the match is weak. Not all rows give a size; the values are once, few, many and, for expanded clones, a class.

TRBJ1-2 NA TRBV6-5 NA TGTGCCAGCAGTTACGACTCCCGGGCCGGGGGGGGCTACACCTTC CASSYDSRAGGGYTF
TRBJ1-2 few TRBV7-2 NA TGTGCCAGCAGCGCGCACCCGGGAGGCTACACCTTC CASSAHPGGYTF
TRBJ2-7 NA TRBV7-9 NA TGTGCCAGCAGCTTAGGGGCCAACTCCTACGAGCAGTACTTC CASSLGANSYEQYF
TRBJ1-1 NA TRBV25-1 NA TGTGCCAGCAGTGAATGGGGAGTGCGGGGAGGCACTGAAGCTTTCTTT CASSEWGVRGGTEAFF
TRBJ1-5 NA TRBV6-6 NA TGTGCCAGCAGCCCCAGGGATCAGCCCCAGCATTTT CASSPRDQPQHF
TRBJ1-2 NA TRBV4-2 TRBD1 TGTGCCAGCAGCCAACCTACAGGGGGGGCCTATGGCTACACCTTC CASSQPTGGAYGYTF
TRBJ2-1 NA TRBV4-2 TRBD2 TGTGCCAGCAGCCAAATGGGGAGCGGGGGACACAATGAGCAGTTCTTC CASSQMGSGGHNEQFF
TRBJ1-2 NA TRBV2 NA TGTGCCAGCAGTAGCGGCCGGGTTGTACGGGGCTACACCTTC CASSSGRVVRGYTF
TRBJ2-1 NA TRBV29-1 TRBD2 TGCAGCGTCTACGGGGGGGCCAAGGGCAATGAGCAGTTCTTC CSVYGGAKGNEQFF
TRBJ2-1 NA TRBV5-1 TRBD2 TGCGCCAGCAGCATCTCGACTAGCAACAATGAGCAGTTCTTC CASSISTSNNEQFF
TRBJ1-1 NA TRBV9 NA TGTGCCAGCAGCGTAGCGCAGGAAGCTTTCTTT CASSVAQEAFF
TRBJ1-2 NA TRBV9 NA TGTGCCAGCAGCGCCCTGCAGATGGGCAGGGCTGGTGGCTACACCTTC CASSALQMGRAGGYTF
TRBJ2-2 NA TRBV15 TRBD2 TGTGCCACCCCCGGGAGAAGCGGGGGAACCTTGGGCACCGGGGAGCTGTTTTTT CATPGRSGGTLGTGELFF
TRBJ1-6 NA TRBV18 TRBD1 TGTGCCAGCTCGATGCGACAGGGGACGGATTCACCCCTCCACTTT CASSMRQGTDSPLHF
TRBJ1-2 NA TRBV6-6 NA TGTGCCAGCAGCAAGGGGTTGGGCCCGAACTATGGCTACACCTTC CASSKGLGPNYGYTF
TRBJ2-7 few TRBV6-5 NA TGTGCCAGCAGTTACGCAGGGTCGGGCTACGAGCAGTACTTC CASSYAGSGYEQYF
TRBJ2-7 NA TRBV6-5 NA TGTGCCAGCAGTATACAGGGTTCCTACGAGCAGTACTTC CASSIQGSYEQYF
TRBJ2-5 NA TRBV5-1 NA TGCGCCAGCAGCTTTGCCCGGACTCAAGAGACCCAGTACTTC CASSFARTQETQYF
TRBJ1-6 NA TRBV7-8 NA TGTGCCAGCCTCGGACAGTATAATTCACCCCTCCACTTT CASLGQYNSPLHF
TRBJ1-1 NA TRBV19 NA TGTGCCAGTAGTATAGTAAGGACAGTTCGGCTGAGTACTGAAGCTTTCTTT CASSIVRTVRLSTEAFF
TRBJ2-7 once TRBV15 NA TGTGCCACCAGCAGAGACTTACCACCCTCGACTGGAAGCTCCTACGAGCAGTACTTC CATSRDLPPSTGSSYEQYF
TRBJ2-7 NA TRBV30 NA TGTGCCTGGAGTATGGAGGTGGAGCAGTACTTC CAWSMEVEQYF
TRBJ2-3 NA TRBV4-3 TRBD2 TGCGCCAGCAGCCAAGGGACTAGCGGGGGAGATACGCAGTATTTT CASSQGTSGGDTQYF
TRBJ2-5 NA TRBV4-1 TRBD2 TGCGCCAGCAGCCAAGTAGGACTAGCGGTCCAAGAGACCCAGTACTTC CASSQVGLAVQETQYF
TRBJ2-3 NA TRBV7-9 NA TGTGCCAGCAGTACGATCCTAACTAGCACAGATACGCAGTATTTT CASSTILTSTDTQYF
TRBJ2-3 NA TRBV27 TRBD1 TGTGCCAGTAGCCGAGACAGGGACATGGATACGCAGTATTTT CASSRDRDMDTQYF
TRBJ1-2 NA TRBV5-1 NA TGCGCCAGCAGCTTGGACGGACACTACTATGGCTACACCTTC CASSLDGHYYGYTF
TRBJ2-7 once TRBV6-6 TRBD2 TGTGCCAGCAGTTACCCCCGGGCGGGAGCGTCCTACGAGCAGTACTTC CASSYPRAGASYEQYF
TRBJ1-6 NA TRBV7-6 NA TGTGCCAGCAGCTCAGTCCCCCCGGATACAGGAAATTCACCCCTCCACTTT CASSSVPPDTGNSPLHF
TRBJ1-5 once TRBV19 NA TGTGCCAGTAGTATCCTAGGCGGCCTAAGTAATCAGCCCCAGCATTTT CASSILGGLSNQPQHF
TRBJ2-3 NA TRBV7-3 NA TGTGCCAGCAGGGCTCCGGCGGGACGCACAGATACGCAGTATTTT CASRAPAGRTDTQYF